This T cell receptor beta chain was observed in a study of cytomegalovirus exposure and HLA in healthy donors. Study observations and caveats: Reports indicate that TCR beta sequences accurately predicted the HLA-A and HLA-B alleles of most subjects.

Comments on this clone: Its antigen is currently unknown.

A multiplex PCR was run with 60 Vbeta primers and 13 Jbeta primers. Sequencing was performed with immunoSEQ multiplex PCR; in TCRdb, only in-frame clones are kept and a portion is missing. The profile shows some 200,000 clones, about 88% of them singletons. The sample was PBMCs. This TCR derives from a girl under three years old in good health and CMV-seronegative.

CDR3 residues: CASSLRSPPNYGYTF. The CDR3 coding sequence is TGTGCCAGCAGTTTAAGGAGCCCTCCCAACTATGGCTACACCTTC. The chain combines TRBV27 with TRBJ1-2; the D is unclear. CDR1 and CDR2 from the germline V gene are MNHEY and SMNVEV (reference sequence). The CDR3 totals 15 residues. Trimming shortened V by 2 bases and J by 2 bases, and 12 bases separated the two germline ends.